These 30 T cell receptor beta chains originate from one sample sequenced in a study of blood T cell repertoires in COVID-19. Some clones are missing from TCRdb's copy, which holds only in-frame ones; the method was immunoSEQ multiplex PCR. The profile shows about 270,000 clones, 70% to 90% of them singletons. The sequenced material came from PBMCs or T cells enriched from blood (not recorded which). Receptor source: a woman aged 60-75 years in a cohort exposed to, infected with or recovered from COVID-19 (not recorded which).

This clone was seen once. The chain has TRBV9 and TRBJ2-7, with 7 bases lining up with TRBD2. This CDR3 is 12 amino acids long. The trim removed 7 bases at V and 4 bases at J, leaving 5 bases unmatched. Germline CDR1 SGDLS, CDR2 YYNGEE. CDR3 in DNA: TGTGCCAGCGGGAGGGAAATGTACGAGCAGTACTTC. Protein: CASGREMYEQYF.

The chain is built from TRBV2 and TRBJ1-5; D not certain. Per the germline V gene, CDR1 is SNHLY and CDR2 is FYNNEI. The V end lost 3 bases, the J end lost 0 bases, and 3 bases lay between the germline ends. The CDR3 runs 13 residues. The CDR3 DNA is TGTGCCAGCAGTGACGGTAGCAATCAGCCCCAGCATTTT. It specifies CASSDGSNQPQHF. Together with reference TRBV2 and TRBJ1-5, the CDR3 gives the full variable domain: EPEVTQTPSHQVTQMGQEVILRCVPISNHLYFYWYRQILGQKVEFLVSFYNNEISEKSEIFDDQFSVERPDGSNFTLKIRSTKLEDSAMYFCASSDGSNQPQHFGDGTRLSIL.

The sample holds a few counts of this clone. The chain has TRBV9 and TRBJ1-3, with D possibly being TRBD1 (6 bases). This CDR3 contains 17 residues. The germline CDR1 and CDR2 sequences are SGDLS and YYNGEE. The V end lost 2 bases, the J end lost 0 bases, and 15 bases lay between the germline ends. The CDR3 nucleotides read TGTGCCAGCAGCGTGGGGGGGGCGACCCGCTCTGGAAACACCATATATTTT. Amino acid sequence: CASSVGGATRSGNTIYF. Full variable domain (remainder filled in from reference TRBV9 and TRBJ1-3): DSGVTQTPKHLITATGQRVTLRCSPRSGDLSVYWYQQSLDQGLQFLIQYYNGEERAKGNILERFSAQQFPDLHSELNLSSLELGDSALYFCASSVGGATRSGNTIYFGEGSWLTVV.

The chain combines TRBV28 with TRBJ2-3; 14 nucleotides align to TRBD2. Germline V gene sequence: CDR1 MDHEN, CDR2 SYDVKM. The V segment lost 8 bases and the J segment 4 bases; nucleotides outside the gene matches: 23. CDR3 length equals 21 residues. CDR3 DNA sequence: TGTGCCAGCGCTTTCGGGACCCATGAAAGTGGACTAGCGGGAGGCCCAGATACGCAGTATTTT. This codes for CASAFGTHESGLAGGPDTQYF.

The sample holds one count of this clone. The chain links TRBV6-2 or TRBV6-3 to TRBJ2-1; possible D gene TRBD1, 5 bases. The V gene's germline CDR1 is MNHEY and CDR2 SVGEGT. The CDR3 is 15 residues long. V was shortened by 6 bases and J by 1 base, with 13 bases between the two germline ends. The CDR3 reads CASSLTGRSYNEQFF. CDR3 nucleotide sequence: TGTGCCAGCAGCTTAACAGGTAGATCCTACAATGAGCAGTTCTTC.

The genes are TRBV9 and TRBJ2-1; tentative D call: TRBD2 (6 bases). Trimming left V 1 base short and J 2 bases short, with 13 bases between. The CDR3 has 16 residues. CDR1 is SGDLS and CDR2 is YYNGEE in the germline V gene. CDR3 in amino acids: CASSVTLATTYNEQFF. The CDR3 DNA reads TGTGCCAGCAGCGTAACTCTAGCGACAACCTACAATGAGCAGTTCTTC.

The chain uses TRBV14 and TRBJ2-1, with 8 nucleotides matching TRBD2. Germline V gene sequence: CDR1 SGHDN, CDR2 FVKESK. V was clipped by 4 bases and J by 0 bases; unmatched bases: 5. The CDR3 sequence is 16 residues long. The DNA for the CDR3 is TGTGCCAGCAGCCCTTTTAGCGGGATCTCCTACAATGAGCAGTTCTTC. This translates into CASSPFSGISYNEQFF.

This clone was observed once. The J gene is TRBJ1-3, the V gene TRBV28, with a possible D match to TRBD1 (6 bases). CDR3 length: 16 amino acids. Trimming pared 5 bases from V and 0 bases from J, leaving 14 bases between. CDR1 MDHEN and CDR2 SYDVKM come from the germline V gene. The CDR3 loop is CASSLNGQSSGNTIYF. In DNA, the CDR3 is TGTGCCAGCAGTCTGAACGGACAGAGCTCTGGAAACACCATATATTTT.

The chain links TRBV5-6 to TRBJ1-3; TRBD1 agrees at 7 bases. This CDR3 has 12 amino acids. V gave up 4 bases and J gave up 8 bases; unmatched junction bases: 3. Germline-derived CDR1 and CDR2 are SGHDT and YYEEEE. CDR3 in amino acids: CASSPGQDTIYF. The CDR3 DNA follows: TGTGCCAGCAGCCCCGGACAGGACACCATATATTTT.

V is TRBV10-3 and J is TRBJ2-5; 7 bases line up with TRBD1. Germline loops: CDR1 ENHRY, CDR2 SYGVKD. The CDR3 spans 16 residues. With V trimmed by 4 bases and J by 5 bases, 13 bases remained unmatched. CDR3 sequence (DNA): TGTGCCATCAGTGGGGCCGGGGACAGCTCCGAGGAGACCCAGTACTTC. Amino acids: CAISGAGDSSEETQYF.

The chain is built from TRBV9 and TRBJ2-7; TRBD2 might be the D (6 bases). The length of the CDR3 is 13 residues. In germline, CDR1 is SGDLS, CDR2 YYNGEE. With 4 bases removed from V and 7 bases from J, the gap between germline ends came to 15 bases. CDR3 sequence (DNA): TGTGCCAGCAGCCCGGGACTCTCGGAAGAGCAGTACTTC. Translated: CASSPGLSEEQYF.

The genes are TRBV11-1 and TRBJ1-1; 10 bases fit TRBD1. CDR1 and CDR2 (germline): SGHAT, FQDESV (reference sequence). CDR3 length: 13 residues. V shed 6 bases, J shed 6 bases, and the junction held 4 bases outside the gene matches. The CDR3 DNA sequence: TGTGCCAGCAGTCCCGGGACAGGGGCTGAAGCTTTCTTT. Protein product: CASSPGTGAEAFF.

This chain joins TRBV15 and TRBJ2-7; 8 bases are a match to TRBD2. The CDR3 runs 15 residues. CDR1 and CDR2 from the germline V gene are LNHNV and YYDKDF (reference sequence). V was pared by 3 bases and J by 4 bases, with 8 bases of the junction left unmatched. The CDR3 bases are TGTGCCACCAGCAGTGGACTAGCCGGGGCTTACGAGCAGTACTTC. It encodes CATSSGLAGAYEQYF.

This sequence joins TRBV5-8 and TRBJ2-7; TRBD1 matches 9 bases. The V gene's germline CDR1 is SGHTS and CDR2 YDEGEE. V gave up 3 bases and J gave up 4 bases; unmatched junction bases: 11. The CDR3 spans 16 residues. The CDR3 nucleotides are TGTGCCAGCAGCTGGGGGGCGGGACAGGGCACGTACGAGCAGTACTTC. This translates into CASSWGAGQGTYEQYF. Full variable domain (rest looked up from reference TRBV5-8 and TRBJ2-7): EAGVTQSPTHLIKTRGQQATLRCSPISGHTSVYWYQQALGLGLQFLLWYDEGEERNRGNFPPRFSGRQFPNYSSELNVNALELEDSALYLCASSWGAGQGTYEQYFGPGTRLTVT.

The chain employs TRBV5-4 and TRBJ2-7; 7 bases line up with TRBD1. Trimming took 3 bases from V and 4 from J; bases not matched to a gene: 10. This CDR3 region has 15 residues. The germline V gene encodes CDR1 SGHNT and CDR2 YYREEE (reference sequence). CDR3 region: CASSWEQGVGYEQYF. DNA for the CDR3: TGTGCCAGCAGCTGGGAGCAGGGGGTCGGATACGAGCAGTACTTC.

The rearrangement uses TRBV2 and TRBJ1-4; perhaps TRBD1 as D (6 bases). V dropped 6 bases and J dropped 0 bases, with 11 bases sitting between them. The length of the CDR3 is 15 residues. Germline V gene lookup returns CDR1 SNHLY and CDR2 FYNNEI. The CDR3 nucleotides are TGTGCCAGCAGGGAGGACAGAGCAACTAATGAAAAACTGTTTTTT. Encoded protein: CASREDRATNEKLFF.

CDR3 nucleotides: TGTGCCACCAGTGGGACAGGGAGATCCTACAATGAGCAGTTCTTC. Its translation: CATSGTGRSYNEQFF. The V call is TRBV24-1, the J call TRBJ2-1; 8 bases line up with TRBD1. This CDR3 has 15 amino acids. Trimming cost V 5 bases and J 1 base; bases outside gene matches: 3. Germline loops: CDR1 KGHDR, CDR2 SFDVKD.

The chain links TRBV11-2 to TRBJ2-1; perhaps TRBD1 as D (6 bases). V lost 3 bases to trimming and J lost 8 bases, with 17 bases between them. The CDR3 spans 15 residues. Germline CDR1 reads SGHAT; CDR2 reads FQNNGV. The CDR3 region has the DNA TGTGCCAGCAGCTTGCCACAGGGAGACGGAGATGAGCAGTTCTTC. Translated: CASSLPQGDGDEQFF.

This chain joins TRBV2 and TRBJ2-7; D call uncertain. This CDR3 spans 11 amino acids. Germline CDR1 reads SNHLY; CDR2 reads FYNNEI. Trimming removed 6 bases at V and 6 bases at J, with 9 bases between. In nucleotides, the CDR3 is TGTGCCAGCAGACAAAACGCCGAGCAGTACTTC. Its protein is CASRQNAEQYF.

The gene calls are TRBV28 and TRBJ1-2, with 9 bases aligning to TRBD1. This CDR3 comprises 17 residues. Germline CDR1 MDHEN, CDR2 SYDVKM. V shed 6 bases, J shed 3 bases, and the junction held 14 bases outside the gene matches. The CDR3 here is CASRRTGVAFEDYGYTF. CDR3 in DNA: TGTGCCAGCAGAAGGACAGGGGTCGCCTTCGAGGACTATGGCTACACCTTC.

This chain joins TRBV28 and TRBJ2-7, with 9 bases identical to TRBD2. This CDR3 contains 16 residues. Germline-derived CDR1 and CDR2 are MDHEN and SYDVKM. V shed 6 bases and J 12 bases; nucleotides not matched to a gene: 21. CDR3 sequence reads: CASSPPGRAGGPTLYF. CDR3 DNA sequence: TGTGCCAGCAGCCCCCCAGGACGTGCGGGAGGGCCTACCCTGTACTTC. Drawing the rest from reference TRBV28 and TRBJ2-7, the complete variable domain is DVKVTQSSRYLVKRTGEKVFLECVQDMDHENMFWYRQDPGLGLRLIYFSYDVKMKEKGDIPEGYSVSREKKERFSLILESASTNQTSMYLCASSPPGRAGGPTLYFGPGTRLTVT.

The chain joins TRBV30 to TRBJ2-1, with 9 nucleotides matching TRBD1. V lost 3 bases, J lost 1 base, and 7 bases stayed unmatched. CDR3 length equals 16 residues. CDR1 is GTSNPN and CDR2 is SVGIG in the germline V gene (reference sequence). CDR3 amino acids: CAWRSWTGDSYNEQFF. The CDR3 DNA reads TGTGCCTGGAGGTCCTGGACAGGGGATTCCTACAATGAGCAGTTCTTC. Together with reference TRBV30 and TRBJ2-1, the CDR3 gives the full variable domain: SQTIHQWPATLVQPVGSPLSLECTVEGTSNPNLYWYRQAAGRGLQLLFYSVGIGQISSEVPQNLSASRPQDRQFILSSKKLLLSDSGFYLCAWRSWTGDSYNEQFFGPGTRLTVL.

The sample holds one count of this clone. The chain's CDR3 is CASSVLGGRAKDTQYF. As DNA, the CDR3 is TGTGCCAGCAGTGTTCTGGGGGGGAGGGCCAAAGATACGCAGTATTTT. The V gene is TRBV28, the J gene TRBJ2-3; TRBD2 aligns across 7 bases. CDR1 MDHEN and CDR2 SYDVKM come from the germline V gene. This CDR3 region has 16 residues. Trimming cost V 5 bases and J 5 bases; bases outside gene matches: 13. Looking up the rest from reference TRBV28 and TRBJ2-3 gives the full variable domain: DVKVTQSSRYLVKRTGEKVFLECVQDMDHENMFWYRQDPGLGLRLIYFSYDVKMKEKGDIPEGYSVSREKKERFSLILESASTNQTSMYLCASSVLGGRAKDTQYFGPGTRLTVL.

This chain connects TRBV30 to TRBJ2-3, with TRBD2 identical over 8 bases. In germline, CDR1 is GTSNPN, CDR2 SVGIG (reference sequence). J gave up 5 bases and V 2 bases, and 6 bases lay outside the gene matches. This CDR3 is 14 amino acids long. The CDR3 sequence is CAWSKAGAEDTQYF. In DNA, the CDR3 is TGTGCCTGGAGTAAAGCGGGAGCGGAAGATACGCAGTATTTT.

The chain uses TRBV5-6 and TRBJ2-7, with TRBD2 identical over 9 bases. This CDR3 is 15 amino acids long. V lost 4 bases, J lost 3 bases, and 8 bases stayed unmatched. Germline V gene sequence: CDR1 SGHDT, CDR2 YYEEEE. The CDR3 DNA reads TGTGCCAGCAGCGGACCCGGGACTAGCTTCTACGAGCAGTACTTC. As protein: CASSGPGTSFYEQYF.

This clone was observed a single time. CDR3 region: CAFERFGSKRNTIYF. CDR3 bases: TGTGCCTTCGAGCGGTTTGGGAGTAAGAGAAACACCATATATTTT. This chain joins TRBV10-3 and TRBJ1-3; D ambiguous. CDR3 size: 15 residues. Germline CDR1 ENHRY, CDR2 SYGVKD. V dropped 11 bases and J dropped 5 bases, with 22 bases sitting between them.

The chain joins TRBV7-3 to TRBJ1-3; perhaps TRBD1 as D (5 bases). Germline loops: CDR1 SGHTA, CDR2 FQGTGA. The V gene lost 5 bases and the J gene lost 4 bases, with 12 bases spanning the gap. The CDR3 has 14 residues. CDR3 coding DNA: TGTGCCAGCAGCCCCGGGGGGGTCGGAAACACCATATATTTT. Residues: CASSPGGVGNTIYF.

The V gene is TRBV6-5, the J gene TRBJ2-1; TRBD1 matches at 9 bases. CDR1 MNHEY and CDR2 SVGAGI come from the germline V gene. There are 14 residues in the CDR3. J lost 8 bases, V lost 10 bases, and 12 bases had no gene match. CDR3 nucleotide sequence: TGTGCCACCTGGGACAGGGTCCCTTTGGATGAGCAGTTCTTC. Its translation: CATWDRVPLDEQFF.

The chain is built from TRBV27 and TRBJ1-3; D ambiguous. Trimming stripped 0 bases from V and 4 bases from J, with 10 bases between. CDR1 is MNHEY, CDR2 SMNVEV, per germline (reference sequence). This CDR3 region has 15 residues. CDR3 residues: CASSLSRGGGNTIYF. The CDR3 DNA sequence: TGTGCCAGCAGTTTATCCCGGGGAGGGGGAAACACCATATATTTT.

The chain carries TRBV27 and TRBJ2-2, with 7 bases lining up with TRBD2. The ends lost 3 bases at V and 8 bases at J; junction bases unmatched: 3. Germline V gene data show CDR1 as MNHEY and CDR2 as SMNVEV (reference sequence). This CDR3 region has 13 residues. The CDR3 loop reads CASSFGRRGELFF. The CDR3 coding sequence is TGTGCCAGCAGTTTCGGGAGGCGAGGGGAGCTGTTTTTT.